The 18 T cell receptor beta chains in this list originate from one sample, sequenced in a study of cytomegalovirus exposure and HLA in healthy donors. Method: immunoSEQ multiplex PCR; TCRdb's copy keeps in-frame clones and lacks some. The sample gives 100,000 to 150,000 clones, about nine tenths of which show up once; 1.4% is in the top ten. The sample taken for sequencing was PBMCs. These receptors were obtained from a man aged 30 to 45 in good health and CMV-seronegative.

V is TRBV7-9 and J is TRBJ2-7; 8 bases are a match to TRBD2. CDR1 is SEHNR and CDR2 is FQNEAQ in the germline V gene (reference sequence). CDR3 length: 14 residues. The V gene end was trimmed by 2 bases and the J gene end by 6 bases; junction bases not matched to a gene: 6. The CDR3 spells CASSLSRLALEQYF. Written as DNA, the CDR3 is TGTGCCAGCAGCTTAAGCCGACTAGCGCTCGAGCAGTACTTC.

The gene calls are TRBV4-1 and TRBJ2-1; 11 bases match TRBD2. The CDR3 runs 15 residues. With V trimmed by 4 bases and J by 3 bases, 2 bases remained unmatched. The V gene's germline CDR1 is MGHRA and CDR2 YSYEKL. Here the CDR3 DNA reads TGCGCCAGCAGCCTTACTAGCGGGAGCTACAATGAGCAGTTCTTC. It translates to CASSLTSGSYNEQFF.

The chain is built from TRBV2 and TRBJ1-5, with D possibly being TRBD1 (5 bases). This CDR3 is 14 amino acids long. Germline V CDR1 and CDR2: SNHLY, FYNNEI. V was clipped by 7 bases and J by 3 bases, with 13 bases between them. This CDR3 reads CASMKDIYNQPQHF. The DNA of the CDR3 is TGTGCCAGCATGAAGGACATTTACAATCAGCCCCAGCATTTT.

The rearrangement joins TRBV14 to TRBJ2-2; possible D gene TRBD2, 5 bases. This CDR3 comprises 15 residues. Germline-derived CDR1 and CDR2 are SGHDN and FVKESK. Trimming pared 4 bases from V and 4 bases from J, leaving 13 bases between. CDR3 sequence: CASSPVRGLTGELFF. The DNA for the CDR3 is TGTGCCAGCAGCCCAGTTCGGGGTCTCACCGGGGAGCTGTTTTTT.

The chain combines TRBV6-6 with TRBJ1-2, with 8 bases lining up with TRBD1. Per the germline V gene, CDR1 is MNHNY and CDR2 is SVGAGI (reference sequence). The CDR3 spans 15 residues. The V gene end was trimmed by 3 bases and the J gene end by 1 base; junction bases not matched to a gene: 4. CDR3 sequence reads: CASSYEGQDNYGYTF. The CDR3 bases are TGTGCCAGCAGTTATGAGGGACAGGATAACTATGGCTACACCTTC.

The chain joins TRBV6-5 to TRBJ1-1, with TRBD1 matching 7 bases. The CDR3 covers 11 residues. Germline V lookup: CDR1 MNHEY, CDR2 SVGAGI. The V and J ends lost 8 bases and 7 bases, in that order; junction bases with no gene match: 4. The CDR3 here is CASRRGLEAFF. DNA of the CDR3: TGTGCCAGCCGGAGGGGGCTTGAAGCTTTCTTT.

V usage is TRBV5-6 and J usage is TRBJ1-2; 7 bases align to TRBD1. The CDR3 loop spans 16 amino acids. J lost 0 bases, V lost 1 base, and 6 bases had no gene match. Germline CDR1 and CDR2: SGHDT and YYEEEE. As DNA, the CDR3 is TGTGCCAGCAGCTTGATCAGGGGGTCCGCTAACTATGGCTACACCTTC. It is translated as CASSLIRGSANYGYTF.

This chain uses TRBV27 with TRBJ1-5; TRBD1 aligns across 8 bases. Per the germline V gene, CDR1 is MNHEY and CDR2 is SMNVEV (reference sequence). V trimming: 6 bases; J trimming: 4 bases; junction bases outside the gene matches: 8. The CDR3 loop spans 15 amino acids. The CDR3 DNA reads as TGTGCCAGCAGCGACCTCCGGGACAGGAATCAGCCCCAGCATTTT. It translates to CASSDLRDRNQPQHF.

The chain is built from TRBV19 and TRBJ2-5; 7 bases are shared with TRBD1. Germline V lookup: CDR1 LNHDA, CDR2 SQIVND (reference sequence). V was pared by 6 bases and J by 4 bases, with 2 bases of the junction left unmatched. The CDR3 sequence is 12 residues long. This chain's CDR3 is CASSPGGETQYF. The CDR3 DNA sequence: TGTGCCAGTAGCCCAGGGGGAGAGACCCAGTACTTC.

The V gene is TRBV4-1, the J gene TRBJ2-1, with 7 nucleotides matching TRBD2. Germline CDR1 and CDR2: MGHRA and YSYEKL. The CDR3 covers 17 residues. Trimming at V came to 4 bases and at J to 1 base, leaving 10 bases not matched to a gene. DNA for the CDR3: TGCGCCAGCAGCCTTTCGCGCCTAGCGGAGTCCTACAATGAGCAGTTCTTC. This translates into CASSLSRLAESYNEQFF.

Here the CDR3 DNA reads TGTGCCAGCAGCTCCGGACTAGCGGGAGGGCAGACGCAGTATTTT. This codes for CASSSGLAGGQTQYF. The V call is TRBV7-2, the J call TRBJ2-3; 15 bases align to TRBD2. CDR1 SGHTA and CDR2 FQGNSA come from the germline V gene. Trimming at V came to 4 bases and at J to 9 bases, leaving 5 bases not matched to a gene. The CDR3 runs to 15 residues.

The chain links TRBV5-1 to TRBJ2-1; TRBD1 matches 7 bases. This CDR3 is built from 15 residues. Germline assignment: CDR1 SGHRS and CDR2 YFSETQ. Losses at the gene ends were 0 bases for V and 6 bases for J; bases not matched to a gene: 6. The CDR3 protein is CASSLESPGGNEQFF. The CDR3 nucleotides are TGCGCCAGCAGCTTGGAGTCGCCAGGGGGCAATGAGCAGTTCTTC. Full variable domain (rest looked up from reference TRBV5-1 and TRBJ2-1): KAGVTQTPRYLIKTRGQQVTLSCSPISGHRSVSWYQQTPGQGLQFLFEYFSETQRNKGNFPGRFSGRQFSNSRSEMNVSTLELGDSALYLCASSLESPGGNEQFFGPGTRLTVL.

The chain links TRBV5-1 to TRBJ1-1; 9 bases match TRBD1. The trim removed 4 bases at V and 11 bases at J, leaving 9 bases unmatched. CDR3 length equals 13 residues. Germline V gives CDR1 SGHRS, CDR2 YFSETQ. The CDR3 DNA is TGCGCCAGCAGCCAGGGGACAGGGACTAGGGCTTTCTTT. This sequence encodes CASSQGTGTRAFF.

The chain uses TRBV30 and TRBJ1-1; tentatively, D is TRBD1 (5 bases). V lost 0 bases and J 1 base, leaving 12 bases between the germline ends. The CDR3 runs 15 residues. CDR1 and CDR2 from the germline V gene are GTSNPN and SVGIG (reference sequence). The CDR3 DNA follows: TGTGCCTGGAGTGTTGCAGGGTATAAGAACACTGAAGCTTTCTTT. This gives the protein CAWSVAGYKNTEAFF. Complete variable domain (other parts from reference TRBV30 and TRBJ1-1): SQTIHQWPATLVQPVGSPLSLECTVEGTSNPNLYWYRQAAGRGLQLLFYSVGIGQISSEVPQNLSASRPQDRQFILSSKKLLLSDSGFYLCAWSVAGYKNTEAFFGQGTRLTVV.

The rearrangement links TRBV12-5 to TRBJ2-5, with 16 nucleotides matching TRBD2. CDR1 is LGHNT, CDR2 FRNRAP, per germline. Trimming at V came to 2 bases and at J to 6 bases, leaving 21 bases not matched to a gene. The CDR3 consists of 22 residues. The CDR3 spells CASGLLLPGLAGGPTPGKTQYF. For the CDR3, the DNA is TGTGCTAGTGGTTTGCTCCTCCCGGGACTAGCGGGAGGGCCGACCCCCGGAAAGACCCAGTACTTC.

The sample holds a few counts of this clone. The rearrangement joins TRBV7-3 to TRBJ2-7; D is uncertain. The CDR3 sequence is 15 residues long. The germline V gene encodes CDR1 SGHTA and CDR2 FQGTGA. The V and J ends lost 4 bases and 2 bases respectively, with 15 bases between them. The DNA of the CDR3 is TGTGCCAGCAGCTCCACTGTATCTGGTACCTACGAGCAGTACTTC. Translating gives CASSSTVSGTYEQYF.

The rearrangement links TRBV30 to TRBJ1-2; 8 nucleotides align to TRBD1. Germline V lookup: CDR1 GTSNPN, CDR2 SVGIG (reference sequence). The V segment lost 1 base and the J segment 13 bases; nucleotides outside the gene matches: 5. The CDR3 has 11 amino acids. CDR3 nucleotide sequence: TGTGCCTGGAGTGCCTTCAGGGGGCCCACCTTC. Translated: CAWSAFRGPTF.

The chain links TRBV2 to TRBJ2-2; 7 bases fit TRBD1. CDR1 is SNHLY and CDR2 is FYNNEI in the germline V gene. With V trimmed by 6 bases and J by 4 bases, 8 bases remained unmatched. The CDR3 extends over 15 amino acids. CDR3 in DNA: TGTGCCAGCAGGCTTGACAGGGCTAGCACCGGGGAGCTGTTTTTT. This codes for CASRLDRASTGELFF.